The entry that follows covers one TCR beta chain sequence. The antigen is undetermined. Genomic DNA (from each subset) was split evenly across several immunoSEQ plates. Original processing notes: Junction-only immunoSEQ sequences carried no quality scores, so filtering differed. Libraries were prepared by immunoSEQ multiplex PCR; TCRdb keeps only in-frame clonotypes and omits some of them. V and J calls plus clone size are reproduced from that table; the DNA served to infer D and trimming. Here the sample spans about 2.5 million clones, under 95% being singletons. The sample is drawn from a study of shared clonotypes between healthy human individuals. Points from the study as a whole: Several donors showed sharing of about 4.6% of naive CD4 clonotypes.

Division of CD4+ cells produced a CD45RA+ naive subset and a CD45RA-negative memory subset. Germline V gives CDR1 SEHNR, CDR2 FQNEAQ (reference sequence). The CDR3 consists of 14 residues. Trimming removed 3 bases from V and 4 bases from J, with 9 bases in between. The source is a man aged 18 to 29 in good health. Some clones in this sample may be carry-over from other donors' samples. The rearrangement joins TRBV7-9 to TRBJ2-2; maybe TRBD1 (5 bases). The sample taken for sequencing was naive CD4+ T cells from PBMCs. Specified subset: CD45RA+ positively selected. This chain's CDR3 is CASSLVRVTGELFF. The DNA of the CDR3 is TGTGCCAGCAGCTTGGTCAGGGTCACCGGGGAGCTGTTTTTT.